The 20 T cell receptor beta chains in this list originate from one sample, sequenced in a study of tumor-infiltrating lymphocytes in glioblastoma multiforme. TCRB libraries came from RNA via three nested multiplex PCR rounds. TCRdb fed the multiplex PCR reads into MiXCR, producing one record per CDR3 protein. The repertoire holds around 10,000 distinct CDR3 sequences, with roughly two thirds as singletons. Material: brain tumor tissue. These receptors came from a male donor with glioblastoma.

Note on this clonotype: A junction end diverges from the germline sequence, so it may reflect a read error. The V call is TRBV11-2, the J call TRBJ1-1; D unresolved. The CDR3 totals 13 residues. Germline V lookup: CDR1 SGHAT, CDR2 FQNNGV. In DNA form, the CDR3 reads TGTGCCAGCAGCTTAGATTTTATGTTTGAATCGTTTTTT. This translates into CASSLDFMFESFF.

The gene calls are TRBV7-9 and TRBJ2-3, with TRBD2 identical over 14 bases. This CDR3 is built from 17 residues. CDR1 is SEHNR and CDR2 is FQNEAQ in the germline V gene (reference sequence). CDR3 sequence: CANRGTSGRELTDTQYF. The CDR3 DNA reads TGTGCTAACAGGGGGACTAGCGGGAGAGAACTCACAGATACGCAGTATTTT.

This clonotype is categorized as medium-sized (0.01 to 0.1%). The CDR3 nucleotides read TGCAGCGTTGAAGGAATAGCGGGAGAATCCTACAATGAGCAGTTCTTC. This gives the protein CSVEGIAGESYNEQFF. The genes are TRBV29-1 and TRBJ2-1, with 9 bases aligning to TRBD2. From germline, CDR1 is SQVTM and CDR2 ANQGSEA. The CDR3 length is 16 residues. J was trimmed by 1 base and V by 1 base; bases with no gene match: 5.

In its sample, this clonotype ranks as medium-sized. The rearrangement uses TRBV12-3 or TRBV12-4 and TRBJ1-1, with D unclear. Trimming pared 2 bases from V and 6 bases from J, leaving 16 bases between. This CDR3 is built from 15 residues. The CDR3 DNA sequence: TGTGCCAGCAGTTTAAGGGCAATAGATGGTGCTGAAGCTTTCTTT. Its protein product is CASSLRAIDGAEAFF.

This clonotype was counted ten times or more. This chain joins TRBV27 and TRBJ1-1; D possibly corresponds to TRBD1 (6 bases). The length of the CDR3 is 13 residues. Germline CDR1 reads MNHEY; CDR2 reads SMNVEV (reference sequence). The ends were cut back, 6 bases at V and 2 bases at J, with 10 bases in the middle. The CDR3 is CASSSGANTEAFF. The CDR3, as DNA: TGTGCCAGCAGCTCGGGGGCCAACACTGAAGCTTTCTTT.

This clonotype was seen more than once but under ten times. A junction end diverges from the germline sequence, so it may reflect a read error. V and J are TRBV11-2 and TRBJ1-1; D gene unclear. CDR1 and CDR2 (germline): SGHAT, FQNNGV. This CDR3 has 16 residues. CDR3 in DNA: TGTGCCAGCAGGGCTATTCTAGGAGTTGGGAACACTGAGGCTTCCTTT. This sequence encodes CASRAILGVGNTEASF. The full variable domain, its missing parts supplied by reference TRBV11-2 and TRBJ1-1, is EAGVAQSPRYKIIEKRQSVAFWCNPISGHATLYWYQQILGQGPKLLIQFQNNGVVDDSQLPKDRFSAERLKGVDSTLKIQPAKLEDSAVYLCASRAILGVGNTEASFGQGTRLTVV.

Turning to this clonotype: This clone may be a read error of a much larger clone one base away. The chain is built from TRBV7-9 and TRBJ2-5; TRBD1 agrees at 8 bases. V dropped 6 bases and J dropped 2; count of bases not matched to a gene: 11. The CDR3 consists of 16 residues. Germline V gene sequence: CDR1 SEHNR, CDR2 FQNEAQ (reference sequence). The DNA of the CDR3 is TGTGCCAGCAGTTACCCGACAGGGGAGATTCAAGAGACCCAGTACTTC. This gives the protein CASSYPTGEIQETQYF.

The rearrangement uses TRBV6-5 and TRBJ2-3; no reliable D call. Trimming shortened V by 6 bases and J by 6 bases, and 22 bases separated the two germline ends. From germline, CDR1 is MNHEY and CDR2 SVGAGI. There are 16 residues in the CDR3. In DNA, the CDR3 is TGTGCCAGCAGCCCCGCCATCTTCGCCTCCAGTGATACGCAGTATTTT. It specifies CASSPAIFASSDTQYF.

V is TRBV29-1 and J is TRBJ1-4, with TRBD1 matching 11 bases. In germline, CDR1 is SQVTM, CDR2 ANQGSEA. This CDR3 region has 14 residues. CDR3: CNVGTGGTNEKLFF. The CDR3 DNA reads TGCAACGTGGGGACAGGGGGGACTAATGAAAAACTGTTTTTT.

This clonotype is labeled medium-sized. J is TRBJ2-1 and V is TRBV12-3 or TRBV12-4, with 9 bases aligning to TRBD2. The CDR3 contains 16 residues. V shed 0 bases and J 6 bases; nucleotides not matched to a gene: 6. CDR3 region: CASSLAGAGGPNEQFF. DNA for the CDR3: TGTGCCAGCAGTTTAGCGGGGGCGGGAGGGCCCAATGAGCAGTTCTTC.

The chain has TRBV10-3 and TRBJ1-5; D is uncertain. Germline V gives CDR1 ENHRY, CDR2 SYGVKD. The CDR3 loop spans 14 amino acids. V lost 8 bases and J 4 bases, leaving 15 bases between the germline ends. Here the CDR3 reads CAIWGGGANQPQHF. In DNA, the CDR3 is TGTGCCATCTGGGGTGGAGGCGCTAATCAGCCCCAGCATTTT.

In its sample, this clonotype was seen many times. The chain has TRBV11-2 and TRBJ2-7, with D possibly being TRBD2 (6 bases). Per the germline V gene, CDR1 is SGHAT and CDR2 is FQNNGV. This CDR3 is 13 amino acids long. Deletions cut 6 bases from V and 2 bases from J, with 11 bases between. The CDR3 protein is CASSPGLTYEQYF. DNA of the CDR3: TGTGCCAGCAGTCCAGGACTAACCTACGAGCAGTACTTC. The whole variable domain, remainder taken from reference TRBV11-2 and TRBJ2-7, is EAGVAQSPRYKIIEKRQSVAFWCNPISGHATLYWYQQILGQGPKLLIQFQNNGVVDDSQLPKDRFSAERLKGVDSTLKIQPAKLEDSAVYLCASSPGLTYEQYFGPGTRLTVT.

This clonotype was seen only a few times. Likely a read error: the CDR3 ends without its conserved phenylalanine or tryptophan. V is TRBV20-1 and J is TRBJ2-1, with TRBD1 as a possible D gene (5 bases). The CDR3 has 14 residues. The germline gives CDR1 DFQATT, CDR2 SNEGSKA (reference sequence). CDR3 amino acids: CSAGDEAGLYEQFY. DNA of the CDR3: TGCAGTGCTGGAGATGAGGCAGGGCTGTATGAGCAGTTCTAT.

Remarks on this clonotype: One end of the junction is discordant with germline, which a read error may explain. The chain recombines TRBV6-1 with TRBJ1-2; TRBD1 might be the D (6 bases). The CDR3 loop spans 14 amino acids. The germline CDR1 and CDR2 sequences are MNHNS and SASEGT. The CDR3 coding sequence is TGTGCCAGCAGTGAACCGGGGGGCGACTATGGATACACCTTC. Encoded protein: CASSEPGGDYGYTF.

This clonotype is categorized as medium-sized. V gene TRBV29-1 combines with J gene TRBJ2-7; the D call may be TRBD1 or TRBD2 (5 bases each). Germline assignment: CDR1 SQVTM and CDR2 ANQGSEA. The CDR3 spans 12 residues. V dropped 5 bases and J dropped 3 bases, with 11 bases sitting between them. The CDR3 reads CSVIGTLYEQYF. CDR3 nucleotide sequence: TGCAGCGTTATCGGGACCCTCTACGAGCAGTACTTC.

Points on this clonotype: The junction does not match germline at one end; this may be a read error. The chain combines TRBV14 with TRBJ1-1; a weak D match, TRBD1 (6 bases). Germline loops: CDR1 SGHDN, CDR2 FVKESK. The CDR3 is 15 residues long. CDR3 in DNA: TGTGCCAGCAGCCGACTCGGGGGGGCTGACACTGAGGCTTTCTTT. Amino acids: CASSRLGGADTEAFF.

DNA for the CDR3: TGTGCCAGCAGCCAGGTAGCGGGGGGGGACACAGATACGCAGTATTTT. This gives the protein CASSQVAGGDTDTQYF. The rearrangement joins TRBV14 to TRBJ2-3, with 11 bases matching TRBD2. This CDR3 is built from 16 residues. V was clipped by 3 bases and J by 2 bases; unmatched bases: 4. The germline gives CDR1 SGHDN, CDR2 FVKESK. The full variable domain, rest sourced from reference TRBV14 and TRBJ2-3, is EAGVTQFPSHSVIEKGQTVTLRCDPISGHDNLYWYRRVMGKEIKFLLHFVKESKQDESGMPNNRFLAERTGGTYSTLKVQPAELEDSGVYFCASSQVAGGDTDTQYFGPGTRLTVL.

This chain uses TRBV29-1 with TRBJ1-1, with unresolved D. The CDR3 covers 10 residues. V was shortened by 4 bases and J by 5 bases, with 5 bases between the two germline ends. CDR1 SQVTM and CDR2 ANQGSEA come from the germline V gene. The CDR3 protein is CSVVVTEAFF. DNA for the CDR3: TGCAGCGTTGTAGTGACTGAAGCTTTCTTT.

The chain couples TRBV6-5 to TRBJ2-7; TRBD2 matches 14 bases. The CDR3 extends over 16 amino acids. The V segment lost 2 bases and the J segment 3 bases; nucleotides outside the gene matches: 3. In germline, CDR1 is MNHEY, CDR2 SVGAGI. For the CDR3, the DNA is TGTGCCAGCAGTTACCAGGGACTAGCGGGAGTCTACGAGCAGTACTTC. This translates into CASSYQGLAGVYEQYF.

To note about this clonotype: An end of the junction differs from the germline gene, which may be a read error. The chain joins TRBV6-2 or TRBV6-3 to TRBJ1-2; no clear D gene. Germline-derived CDR1 and CDR2 are MNHEY and SVGEGT. The CDR3 runs 12 residues. The CDR3 region is CAISYGIYGYAF. The CDR3 DNA reads TGTGCCATCAGTTACGGGATCTATGGCTACGCCTTC.